Listed below are T cell receptor beta chains from one sample, sequenced in a study of T-cell memory formation after mild COVID-19. From the 5' RACE reads, TCRdb called clonotypes with MiXCR, one entry per CDR3 protein. The top ten hold approximately 13% of the sample, which has about 470,000 distinct CDR3 sequences, about 23% seen once. The material sequenced was PBMCs or a T cell subset sorted from them (not recorded which). The receptors were gathered from an adult woman who had mild COVID-19 (a few samples of this study predate the infection). Cell type and time point are not known. Each CDR3 is given with its conserved first and last residue. Each record gives: clone size, D gene, J gene, V gene, CDR3 protein, CDR3 DNA. D genes are given only for firm matches. Not all rows give a size; the values are once, few, many and, for expanded clones, a class.

clone_size: few; d_call: TRBD2; j_call: TRBJ2-3; v_call: TRBV7-2; cdr3_aa: CASSFRTSGRARGDTQYF; cdr3_nt: TGTGCCAGCAGCTTTCGGACTAGCGGGAGGGCACGGGGAGATACGCAGTATTTT
clone_size: few; d_call: .; j_call: TRBJ2-1; v_call: TRBV4-3; cdr3_aa: CASSQVAVTYNEQFF; cdr3_nt: TGCGCCAGCAGCCAAGTAGCGGTAACCTACAATGAGCAGTTCTTC
clone_size: .; d_call: .; j_call: TRBJ2-5; v_call: TRBV18; cdr3_aa: CASSPPMGETQYF; cdr3_nt: TGTGCCAGCTCACCACCGATGGGCGAGACCCAGTACTTC
clone_size: .; d_call: .; j_call: TRBJ2-2; v_call: TRBV4-3; cdr3_aa: CASSQDYGTGELFF; cdr3_nt: TGCGCCAGCAGCCAAGATTATGGGACCGGGGAGCTGTTTTTT
clone_size: few; d_call: TRBD1; j_call: TRBJ2-3; v_call: TRBV20-1; cdr3_aa: CSVKTLDRGLGTQYF; cdr3_nt: TGCAGTGTAAAAACCCTCGACAGGGGGCTAGGGACGCAGTATTTT
clone_size: few; d_call: TRBD2; j_call: TRBJ2-1; v_call: TRBV4-2; cdr3_aa: CASSQDIAGRYNEQFF; cdr3_nt: TGTGCCAGCAGCCAAGATATAGCGGGACGCTACAATGAGCAGTTCTTC
clone_size: .; d_call: TRBD1; j_call: TRBJ2-5; v_call: TRBV7-9; cdr3_aa: CASSPDRATETQYF; cdr3_nt: TGTGCCAGCAGTCCGGACAGGGCTACAGAGACCCAGTACTTC
clone_size: few; d_call: .; j_call: TRBJ2-1; v_call: TRBV7-2; cdr3_aa: CASSREFYNEQFF; cdr3_nt: TGTGCCAGCAGCCGGGAGTTCTACAATGAGCAGTTCTTC
clone_size: .; d_call: .; j_call: TRBJ1-2; v_call: TRBV4-1; cdr3_aa: CASSGVTYGYTF; cdr3_nt: TGCGCCAGCAGTGGGGTTACCTATGGCTACACCTTC
clone_size: .; d_call: .; j_call: TRBJ1-1; v_call: TRBV6-5; cdr3_aa: CASRMQGNTEAFF; cdr3_nt: TGTGCCAGCAGGATGCAGGGGAACACTGAAGCTTTCTTT
clone_size: few; d_call: TRBD2; j_call: TRBJ2-3; v_call: TRBV30; cdr3_aa: CAWSGRLAGGPDTQYF; cdr3_nt: TGTGCCTGGAGCGGCCGGCTAGCGGGGGGGCCAGATACGCAGTATTTT
clone_size: few; d_call: TRBD2; j_call: TRBJ2-3; v_call: TRBV5-1; cdr3_aa: CASSLFGGARTDTQYF; cdr3_nt: TGCGCCAGCAGCCTATTCGGGGGGGCAAGGACAGATACGCAGTATTTT
clone_size: .; d_call: TRBD1; j_call: TRBJ1-2; v_call: TRBV3-1; cdr3_aa: CASSQETGTVGYGYTF; cdr3_nt: TGTGCCAGCAGCCAAGAGACTGGGACAGTCGGCTATGGCTACACCTTC
clone_size: .; d_call: .; j_call: TRBJ2-3; v_call: TRBV7-6; cdr3_aa: CASSPTGLGSTDTQYF; cdr3_nt: TGTGCCAGCAGCCCAACGGGACTGGGGAGCACAGATACGCAGTATTTT
clone_size: few; d_call: TRBD1; j_call: TRBJ2-5; v_call: TRBV7-3; cdr3_aa: CASSLTGTGDQETQYF; cdr3_nt: TGTGCCAGCAGCTTAACGGGGACAGGGGACCAAGAGACCCAGTACTTC
clone_size: .; d_call: .; j_call: TRBJ2-7; v_call: TRBV5-1; cdr3_aa: CASSLARGRQSSYEQYF; cdr3_nt: TGCGCCAGCAGCTTGGCGAGGGGCCGGCAGAGCTCCTACGAGCAGTACTTC
clone_size: few; d_call: TRBD1; j_call: TRBJ2-3; v_call: TRBV15; cdr3_aa: CATSRPGTDSRPAQYF; cdr3_nt: TGTGCCACCAGCAGACCCGGGACAGATTCAAGGCCTGCACAGTATTTT
clone_size: .; d_call: .; j_call: TRBJ2-5; v_call: TRBV11-3; cdr3_aa: CASTSTGGVGETQYF; cdr3_nt: TGTGCCAGCACCTCAACCGGAGGGGTGGGAGAGACCCAGTACTTC
clone_size: few; d_call: .; j_call: TRBJ2-3; v_call: TRBV12-3/TRBV12-4; cdr3_aa: CASSLGTQYF; cdr3_nt: TGTGCCAGCAGTTTAGGTACGCAGTATTTT
clone_size: .; d_call: TRBD1; j_call: TRBJ1-1; v_call: TRBV5-8; cdr3_aa: CASSSRQGMISEAFF; cdr3_nt: TGTGCCAGCAGCTCACGACAGGGGATGATCTCTGAAGCTTTCTTT
clone_size: .; d_call: .; j_call: TRBJ2-6; v_call: TRBV5-5; cdr3_aa: CASSRWRPSGANVLTF; cdr3_nt: TGTGCCAGCAGCCGCTGGAGGCCCTCTGGGGCCAACGTCCTGACTTTC
clone_size: .; d_call: .; j_call: TRBJ1-1; v_call: TRBV30; cdr3_aa: CAWGGLNTEAFF; cdr3_nt: TGTGCGTGGGGAGGGCTGAACACTGAAGCTTTCTTT
clone_size: .; d_call: TRBD1; j_call: TRBJ1-2; v_call: TRBV29-1; cdr3_aa: CRAGPTGSNYGYTF; cdr3_nt: TGCAGGGCCGGCCCGACAGGGAGTAACTATGGCTACACCTTC
clone_size: .; d_call: .; j_call: TRBJ2-3; v_call: TRBV19; cdr3_aa: CASSNSRGNTDTQYF; cdr3_nt: TGTGCCAGTAGTAACTCTCGGGGAAACACAGATACGCAGTATTTT
clone_size: few; d_call: .; j_call: TRBJ2-1; v_call: TRBV5-1; cdr3_aa: CASSVATSTNNEQFF; cdr3_nt: TGCGCCAGCAGCGTCGCTACGTCTACCAACAATGAGCAGTTCTTC
clone_size: .; d_call: .; j_call: TRBJ2-7; v_call: TRBV6-6; cdr3_aa: CASSYPGTEQYF; cdr3_nt: TGTGCCAGCAGTTATCCCGGGACCGAGCAGTACTTC
clone_size: .; d_call: TRBD1; j_call: TRBJ1-6; v_call: TRBV5-5; cdr3_aa: CASSLQGAPLHF; cdr3_nt: TGTGCCAGCAGCTTGCAGGGGGCACCCCTCCACTTT
clone_size: .; d_call: .; j_call: TRBJ1-2; v_call: TRBV5-8; cdr3_aa: CASSLNRNSYGYTF; cdr3_nt: TGTGCCAGCAGCTTGAACAGGAACTCCTATGGCTACACCTTC
clone_size: few; d_call: .; j_call: TRBJ1-3; v_call: TRBV6-1; cdr3_aa: CASNPRVGNTIYF; cdr3_nt: TGTGCCAGCAATCCGCGAGTTGGAAACACCATATATTTT
clone_size: few; d_call: TRBD2; j_call: TRBJ2-1; v_call: TRBV12-3/TRBV12-4; cdr3_aa: CASSLGGTSRNEQFF; cdr3_nt: TGTGCCAGCAGTTTAGGAGGGACTAGCCGTAATGAGCAGTTCTTC
clone_size: .; d_call: TRBD2; j_call: TRBJ2-1; v_call: TRBV7-6; cdr3_aa: CASSSQAGGYSYNEQFF; cdr3_nt: TGTGCCAGCAGCTCTCAAGCGGGGGGATACTCCTACAATGAGCAGTTCTTC
clone_size: .; d_call: TRBD1; j_call: TRBJ2-6; v_call: TRBV4-1; cdr3_aa: CASSQGQGGTGANVLTF; cdr3_nt: TGCGCCAGCAGCCAGGGACAGGGGGGCACTGGGGCCAACGTCCTGACTTTC
clone_size: few; d_call: .; j_call: TRBJ1-2; v_call: TRBV10-3; cdr3_aa: CATKGSNYGYTF; cdr3_nt: TGTGCCACCAAGGGCAGCAACTATGGCTACACCTTC
clone_size: .; d_call: .; j_call: TRBJ1-1; v_call: TRBV6-1; cdr3_aa: CASKAQESTEAFF; cdr3_nt: TGTGCCAGCAAGGCCCAGGAGTCCACTGAAGCTTTCTTT
clone_size: once; d_call: .; j_call: TRBJ2-7; v_call: TRBV29-1; cdr3_aa: CSARKGNDEQYF; cdr3_nt: TGCAGCGCCAGGAAGGGGAACGACGAGCAGTACTTC
clone_size: .; d_call: TRBD2; j_call: TRBJ2-3; v_call: TRBV7-2; cdr3_aa: CASSFSGLLTDTQYF; cdr3_nt: TGTGCCAGCAGCTTTAGCGGGCTGCTCACAGATACGCAGTATTTT
clone_size: few; d_call: .; j_call: TRBJ1-5; v_call: TRBV12-3/TRBV12-4; cdr3_aa: CASSIKRLGQPQHF; cdr3_nt: TGTGCCAGCAGCATAAAGAGACTCGGGCAGCCCCAGCATTTT
clone_size: few; d_call: TRBD2; j_call: TRBJ2-3; v_call: TRBV4-1; cdr3_aa: CASSQGRGGVDTQYF; cdr3_nt: TGCGCCAGCAGCCAAGGGCGCGGGGGTGTAGATACGCAGTATTTT
clone_size: .; d_call: .; j_call: TRBJ1-1; v_call: TRBV29-1; cdr3_aa: CSVSWSMNTEAFF; cdr3_nt: TGCAGCGTTTCTTGGAGTATGAACACTGAAGCTTTCTTT
clone_size: many; d_call: TRBD2; j_call: TRBJ2-3; v_call: TRBV6-2/TRBV6-3; cdr3_aa: CASSLAGGSSTDTQYF; cdr3_nt: TGTGCCAGCAGCCTAGCGGGAGGATCTAGCACAGATACGCAGTATTTT
clone_size: few; d_call: TRBD1; j_call: TRBJ2-7; v_call: TRBV12-3/TRBV12-4; cdr3_aa: CASSLLNRGAEQYF; cdr3_nt: TGTGCCAGCAGTTTATTAAACAGGGGGGCCGAGCAGTACTTC
clone_size: few; d_call: TRBD1; j_call: TRBJ2-3; v_call: TRBV11-3; cdr3_aa: CASSSPDRWTDTQYF; cdr3_nt: TGTGCCAGCAGCTCCCCGGACAGGTGGACAGATACGCAGTATTTT
clone_size: .; d_call: TRBD1; j_call: TRBJ1-6; v_call: TRBV7-2; cdr3_aa: CASSFGTGSPLHF; cdr3_nt: TGTGCCAGCAGCTTTGGGACAGGGAGTCCCCTCCACTTT
clone_size: once; d_call: .; j_call: TRBJ1-5; v_call: TRBV30; cdr3_aa: CAWSVRGDRRPQHF; cdr3_nt: TGTGCCTGGAGTGTACGGGGGGATCGGAGGCCCCAGCATTTT
clone_size: .; d_call: .; j_call: TRBJ2-5; v_call: TRBV20-1; cdr3_aa: CSASEAGTQYF; cdr3_nt: TGCAGTGCTAGCGAGGCGGGGACCCAGTACTTC
clone_size: .; d_call: .; j_call: TRBJ2-3; v_call: TRBV3-1; cdr3_aa: CASSRGAGSTDTQYF; cdr3_nt: TGTGCCAGCAGCCGAGGTGCAGGGAGCACAGATACGCAGTATTTT
clone_size: .; d_call: .; j_call: TRBJ1-4; v_call: TRBV5-6; cdr3_aa: CASSLGIGTNEKLFF; cdr3_nt: TGTGCCAGCAGCTTGGGGATTGGCACCAATGAAAAACTGTTTTTT
clone_size: once; d_call: .; j_call: TRBJ1-1; v_call: TRBV3-1; cdr3_aa: CASSQSLIGGTEAFF; cdr3_nt: TGTGCCAGCAGCCAATCTCTCATTGGGGGCACTGAAGCTTTCTTT